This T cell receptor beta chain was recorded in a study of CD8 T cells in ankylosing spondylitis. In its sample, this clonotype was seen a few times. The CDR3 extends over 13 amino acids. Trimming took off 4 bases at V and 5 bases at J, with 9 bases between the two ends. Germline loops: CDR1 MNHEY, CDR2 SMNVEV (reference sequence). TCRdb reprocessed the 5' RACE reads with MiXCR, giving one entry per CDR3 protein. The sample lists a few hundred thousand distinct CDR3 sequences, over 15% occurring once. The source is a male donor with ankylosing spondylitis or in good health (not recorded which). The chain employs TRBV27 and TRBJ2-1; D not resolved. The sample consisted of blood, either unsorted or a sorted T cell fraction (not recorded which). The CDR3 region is CASSWVRHNEQFF. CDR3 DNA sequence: TGTGCCAGCAGTTGGGTACGGCACAATGAGCAGTTCTTC.